This paragraph reports one T cell receptor (beta chain). Antigen specificity is unknown. The data were taken from a study of long-term antiretroviral therapy in people with HIV. Study results and limitations: The data indicate that diversity increased after ART but remained below transplant donor controls. Dating from the mid-2000s to the late 2010s, the blood was possibly obtained under older ART regimens.

Version v3.0 of the immunoSEQ assay was performed at survey level. The protocol was immunoSEQ multiplex PCR, while the TCRdb copy is restricted to in-frame clones and leaves out a portion. The profile covers about 24,000 clones, with 80% to 90% appearing a single time and more than 8.5% taken by the ten largest. Germline assignment: CDR1 SGHRS and CDR2 YFSETQ. There are 14 residues in the CDR3. J lost 5 bases, V lost 3 bases, and 6 bases had no gene match. The TCR originated in a man aged 50-59 years with HIV. The chain is built from TRBV5-1 and TRBJ2-7; 9 bases line up with TRBD2. The source material was unsorted PBMCs, sampled 1.8 years before starting antiretroviral therapy. The CDR3 loop is CASSSIAGANEQYF. In nucleotides, the CDR3 is TGCGCCAGCAGCTCAATAGCGGGAGCAAACGAGCAGTACTTC.